These 10 T cell receptor beta chains were all obtained from the same sample, sequenced in a study of T-cell reconstitution after alpha-beta-depleted transplantation in children. As it was prepared, the TCRbeta library received unique molecular identifiers. TCRdb reprocessed the PCR reads with MiXCR, giving one entry per CDR3 protein. The repertoire consists of a few hundred thousand distinct CDR3 sequences, with roughly 21% occurring once and the leading ten covering 11%. The specimen comprised PBMCs, mostly from graft donor cells, sampled 180 days after TCRalphabeta/CD19-depleted stem cell transplant. Receptor source: a male patient younger than 18 who had a stem cell transplant for acute lymphoblastic leukemia, so the T cells may come from the graft donor.

This clonotype showed up just a few times. This sequence joins TRBV6-5 and TRBJ2-7; 7 nucleotides line up with TRBD1. The CDR3 covers 14 residues. The trim removed 2 bases at V and 3 bases at J, leaving 4 bases unmatched. The V gene's germline CDR1 is MNHEY and CDR2 SVGAGI. As DNA, the CDR3 is TGTGCCAGCAGTTACCTGGGACAGTACTACGAGCAGTACTTC. It codes for CASSYLGQYYEQYF.

The CDR3 sequence: CASSPNVKPGRHYTF. The DNA of the CDR3 is TGTGCCAGCAGCCCAAATGTGAAACCCGGCAGGCACTACACCTTC. The chain couples TRBV14 to TRBJ1-2, with D hard to call. The V gene's germline CDR1 is SGHDN and CDR2 FVKESK. V gave up 4 bases and J gave up 10 bases, with 22 bases separating them. The CDR3 consists of 15 residues.

The chain has TRBV5-1 and TRBJ2-7, with 9 bases matching TRBD2. Germline CDR1 and CDR2: SGHRS and YFSETQ. With 2 bases clipped from V and 2 bases from J, the junction kept 2 bases outside the gene matches. The CDR3 is 14 amino acids. The CDR3 region has the DNA TGCGCCAGCAGCTTCATAGCGGGAGCCTACGAGCAGTACTTC. Translated: CASSFIAGAYEQYF.

In regard to this clonotype: The germline gene is not matched at one end of the junction; a read error may be the cause. This chain joins TRBV11-2 and TRBJ2-5; D is unclear. The germline gives CDR1 SGHAT, CDR2 FQNNGV. There are 12 residues in the CDR3. CDR3 nucleotide sequence: TGTGCCAGCAGCTTCACACGAGAGCCCCAGTACTTC. This codes for CASSFTREPQYF.

This clonotype was observed a few times. The genes are TRBV7-9 and TRBJ2-4; TRBD1 aligns across 9 bases. This CDR3 has 17 amino acids. Germline V lookup: CDR1 SEHNR, CDR2 FQNEAQ (reference sequence). The trim removed 6 bases at V and 2 bases at J, leaving 11 bases unmatched. This chain's CDR3 is CASRGSRDRVSKNIQYF. The DNA for the CDR3 is TGTGCCAGCAGAGGGAGCCGGGACAGGGTATCCAAAAACATTCAGTACTTC. The variable domain in full, with the rest retrieved from reference TRBV7-9 and TRBJ2-4, is DTGVSQNPRHKITKRGQNVTFRCDPISEHNRLYWYRQTLGQGPEFLTYFQNEAQLEKSRLLSDRFSAERPKGSFSTLEIQRTEQGDSAMYLCASRGSRDRVSKNIQYFGAGTRLSVL.

This clonotype was found many times. This chain links TRBV5-1 with TRBJ2-4; D is unresolved. CDR3 length equals 14 residues. Germline V gene lookup returns CDR1 SGHRS and CDR2 YFSETQ. V gave up 0 bases and J gave up 0 bases, with 4 bases separating them. The CDR3 DNA reads TGCGCCAGCAGCTTGGGTGGAGCCAAAAACATTCAGTACTTC. Protein: CASSLGGAKNIQYF.

The chain combines TRBV18 with TRBJ2-3; D not resolved. The germline CDR1 and CDR2 sequences are KGHSH and LQKENI. The ends were cut back, 4 bases at V and 1 base at J, with 12 bases in the middle. This CDR3 is 15 amino acids long. The CDR3 sequence: CASSRMLQGTDTQYF. CDR3 in DNA: TGTGCCAGCTCACGTATGCTACAAGGCACAGATACGCAGTATTTT. The full variable domain, rest sourced from reference TRBV18 and TRBJ2-3, is NAGVMQNPRHLVRRRGQEARLRCSPMKGHSHVYWYRQLPEEGLKFMVYLQKENIIDESGMPKERFSAEFPKEGPSILRIQQVVRGDSAAYFCASSRMLQGTDTQYFGPGTRLTVL.

This clonotype occurred a few times. CDR3 nucleotide sequence: TGTGCCACCAGTGGGGGAAGGCAGGGGGTGGATACGCAGTATTTT. Translating gives CATSGGRQGVDTQYF. This chain connects TRBV24-1 to TRBJ2-3, with 7 bases fitting TRBD1. The V gene end was trimmed by 5 bases and the J gene end by 6 bases; junction bases not matched to a gene: 10. The CDR3 sequence is 15 residues long. Per the germline V gene, CDR1 is KGHDR and CDR2 is SFDVKD.

The chain is built from TRBV4-1 and TRBJ1-4, with D tentatively TRBD1 (6 bases). V lost 4 bases and J lost 5, with 20 bases in between. This CDR3 comprises 17 residues. Germline assignment: CDR1 MGHRA and CDR2 YSYEKL. The CDR3 DNA follows: TGCGCCAGCAGCCCCTGGGGGGGGGCCCAAGGAAATGAAAAACTGTTTTTT. This translates into CASSPWGGAQGNEKLFF.

This clonotype was seen at least ten times. The chain links TRBV7-2 to TRBJ2-1; D is perhaps TRBD2 (6 bases). Germline CDR1 is SGHTA and CDR2 is FQGNSA. The CDR3 runs to 16 residues. The V gene lost 8 bases and the J gene lost 6 bases, with 23 bases spanning the gap. The CDR3 region is CASALQGAGLRNEQFF. As DNA, the CDR3 is TGTGCCAGCGCCCTCCAAGGGGCAGGACTACGCAATGAGCAGTTCTTC.